What follows are 6 T cell receptor beta chains derived from one specimen sequenced in a study of shared clonotypes between healthy human individuals. Profiling relied on immunoSEQ multiplex PCR, and the TCRdb table lists in-frame clones only, not all of them. The sample includes about 2 million clones, 85% to 95% of them seen just once. Sequenced material: naive CD4+ T cells sorted from blood. Sample subset: CD45RA+ positively selected. Every receptor here comes from a man aged 18 to 35 in good health.

The chain combines TRBV5-4 with TRBJ2-4; 9 bases line up with TRBD2. Germline V CDR1 and CDR2: SGHNT, YYREEE (reference sequence). This CDR3 has 17 residues. V trimming: 2 bases; J trimming: 1 base; junction bases outside the gene matches: 7. The CDR3 protein is CASSFGGGAAAKNIQYF. CDR3 sequence (DNA): TGTGCCAGCAGCTTTGGCGGGGGGGCTGCGGCCAAAAACATTCAGTACTTC.

V usage is TRBV18 and J usage is TRBJ1-1, with D possibly TRBD1 on 5 matching bases. The V gene's germline CDR1 is KGHSH and CDR2 LQKENI. V lost 1 base and J lost 4, with 10 bases in between. The CDR3 contains 14 residues. The CDR3 coding sequence is TGTGCCAGCTCACCACGGGACGAAGGCACTGAAGCTTTCTTT. Its protein is CASSPRDEGTEAFF. Variable domain in full (rest from reference TRBV18 and TRBJ1-1): NAGVMQNPRHLVRRRGQEARLRCSPMKGHSHVYWYRQLPEEGLKFMVYLQKENIIDESGMPKERFSAEFPKEGPSILRIQQVVRGDSAAYFCASSPRDEGTEAFFGQGTRLTVV.

This clone was detected once. V usage is TRBV5-1 and J usage is TRBJ1-2, with 10 bases lining up with TRBD1. Germline CDR1 SGHRS, CDR2 YFSETQ. J lost 5 bases, V lost 0 bases, and 1 base had no gene match. The CDR3 runs 14 residues. The CDR3 DNA follows: TGCGCCAGCAGCTTGGAGGACAGGGGGTATGGCTACACCTTC. Its protein is CASSLEDRGYGYTF. The full variable domain, in which reference TRBV5-1 and TRBJ1-2 provide the parts outside the CDR3, is KAGVTQTPRYLIKTRGQQVTLSCSPISGHRSVSWYQQTPGQGLQFLFEYFSETQRNKGNFPGRFSGRQFSNSRSEMNVSTLELGDSALYLCASSLEDRGYGYTFGSGTRLTVV.

V is TRBV7-2 and J is TRBJ2-5; 9 nucleotides align to TRBD2. The junction had 7 bases not matched to a gene; V was cut back by 2 bases and J by 3 bases. Germline-derived CDR1 and CDR2 are SGHTA and FQGNSA. This CDR3 comprises 16 residues. DNA for the CDR3: TGTGCCAGCAGCTTACTAGCGGGAAATCTAGAAGAGACCCAGTACTTC. Its protein product is CASSLLAGNLEETQYF.

This clone was recorded only once. The V and J genes are TRBV7-9 and TRBJ2-7; TRBD1 matches at 10 bases. Germline CDR1 and CDR2: SEHNR and FQNEAQ (reference sequence). This CDR3 comprises 17 residues. The V segment lost 1 base and the J segment 3 bases; nucleotides outside the gene matches: 9. CDR3 coding DNA: TGTGCCAGCAGCTTAGATCACGTGGGGACAGGGGACTACGAGCAGTACTTC. Its translation is CASSLDHVGTGDYEQYF.

On this clone itself: In the same sample, other DNA sequences code for this CDR3. The CDR3 coding sequence is TGTGCCAGCAGCTTAGAAAGGGGGAGCTCCTACGAGCAGTACTTC. This sequence encodes CASSLERGSSYEQYF. This chain joins TRBV7-2 and TRBJ2-7, with D maybe TRBD1 (6 bases). There are 15 residues in the CDR3. V gave up 1 base and J gave up 0 bases, with 10 bases separating them. Germline CDR1 reads SGHTA; CDR2 reads FQGNSA. Using reference TRBV7-2 and TRBJ2-7 for the parts outside the CDR3, the full variable domain is GAGVSQSPSNKVTEKGKDVELRCDPISGHTALYWYRQSLGQGLEFLIYFQGNSAPDKSGLPSDRFSAERTGGSVSTLTIQRTQQEDSAVYLCASSLERGSSYEQYFGPGTRLTVT.